This T cell receptor (beta chain) appears in the sequencing data of a study of T cell changes during pregnancy in multiple sclerosis. The data were produced by immunoSEQ multiplex PCR, yet TCRdb's version contains in-frame clones alone and is incomplete. In the table there are roughly 100,000 clones, about nine tenths of which are singletons. This clone was observed a handful of times. The CDR3 loop spans 16 amino acids. Unmatched junction bases numbered 7, after V lost 3 bases and J lost 4 bases. The germline gives CDR1 SGDLS, CDR2 YYNGEE. V is TRBV9 and J is TRBJ1-2, with 12 bases identical to TRBD1. The specimen comprised peripheral blood, sampled in the second trimester of pregnancy. This TCR came from a female donor in good health, enrolled as a control in a pregnancy study. The CDR3 here is CASSASGTGGPYGYTF. The CDR3 nucleotides read TGTGCCAGCAGCGCCTCCGGGACAGGGGGCCCCTATGGCTACACCTTC.